This TCR beta chain came from a study of blood T cell repertoires in COVID-19. CDR1 and CDR2 (germline): SGHVS, FQNEAQ. V lost 2 bases and J lost 8; bases outside the gene matches: 9. CDR3 size: 15 residues. The data were produced by immunoSEQ multiplex PCR, yet TCRdb's version contains in-frame clones alone and is incomplete. This sample has 300,000 to 400,000 clones, with around 87% found just once. Material: peripheral blood. This rearrangement joins TRBV7-8 to TRBJ2-1; 7 nucleotides align to TRBD2. The clonotype comes from a human donor in a cohort sampled during active COVID-19. Here the CDR3 DNA reads TGTGCCAGCAGCTTACGTGGGAGGGCCTTTGATGAGCAGTTCTTC. Translation gives CASSLRGRAFDEQFF.